This T cell receptor beta chain was found in a study of blood T cell repertoires in COVID-19. Study overall: The United States, Italy and Spain were the sources of the acute and convalescent COVID-19 samples.

Cohort placement rested on clinical history that participants reported themselves. Each recovered donor of Cohort 3 presented with two negative PCRs, clearance, or symptom resolution. J lost 6 bases, V lost 5 bases, and 10 bases had no gene match. The CDR3 consists of 15 residues. From germline, CDR1 is SGHNT and CDR2 YENEEA. Under the authors' procedure: The assay estimated nucleated cells by amplifying reference gene primers. The table came from immunoSEQ multiplex PCR; TCRdb's copy has only in-frame clones and leaves some out. D and trimming come from the DNA, and the V and J calls and clone size come from that table. The sample contains over 350,000 clones, 88% of which appear only once.

Sequenced material: PBMCs or T cells enriched from blood (not recorded which). The chain has TRBV11-3 and TRBJ2-3; 8 positions match TRBD2. This clonotype was sampled from a woman under 30 who had recovered from COVID-19. CDR3 DNA sequence: TGTGCCAGCAGCGACCGGTACCGCGGGAGGGATACGCAGTATTTT. As protein: CASSDRYRGRDTQYF.